This passage covers 18 T cell receptor beta chains from one sample sequenced in a study of preoperative IRX-2 immunotherapy in early breast cancer (dated by TCRdb to about 2019). Taken with the paper, the label for treatment or condition translates to: preoperative locoregional IRX-2 cytokine immunotherapy. Library prep was done by the immunoSEQ multiplex PCR assay. Drawn from immuneACCESS, this table holds only the in-frame rearrangements with V and J called that TCRdb kept. Clones are partly lost; checked studies trace under half to an unresolved V gene and leave the rest unexplained. The sample table shows 60,000 or so clones, and 94% are seen once. The ten top clones hold roughly 1.7% of the sample. Sampling was done from a patient treated with IRX-2 immunotherapy. These receptors originate from a human donor with breast cancer.

The V call is TRBV7-2, the J call TRBJ2-7; D may be TRBD2 (6 bases). With 1 base removed from V and 4 bases from J, the gap between germline ends came to 26 bases. CDR1 and CDR2 (germline): SGHTA, FQGNSA. The CDR3 extends over 19 amino acids. The CDR3: CASSLVFRETSWGKYEQYF. For the CDR3, the DNA is TGTGCCAGCAGCTTAGTTTTTCGGGAAACTAGCTGGGGCAAATACGAGCAGTACTTC.

The CDR3 nucleotides read TGTGCCAGCTCACTCATGTACCCACAGGGTCTCACTGAAGCTTTCTTT. Translated: CASSLMYPQGLTEAFF. The rearrangement joins TRBV18 to TRBJ1-1, with D maybe TRBD1 (6 bases). Trimming shortened V by 4 bases and J by 4 bases, and 19 bases separated the two germline ends. The germline gives CDR1 KGHSH, CDR2 LQKENI. CDR3 length: 16 amino acids.

This chain uses TRBV11-1 with TRBJ2-5; no clear D gene. Germline values: CDR1 SGHAT, CDR2 FQDESV (reference sequence). CDR3 size: 15 residues. V was clipped by 1 base and J by 4 bases, with 13 bases between them. The CDR3 reads CASSLVGRMGETQYF. Here the CDR3 DNA reads TGTGCCAGCAGCTTAGTTGGTAGAATGGGAGAGACCCAGTACTTC. The full variable domain, its missing parts supplied by reference TRBV11-1 and TRBJ2-5, is EAEVAQSPRYKITEKSQAVAFWCDPISGHATLYWYRQILGQGPELLVQFQDESVVDDSQLPKDRFSAERLKGVDSTLKIQPAELGDSAMYLCASSLVGRMGETQYFGPGTRLLVL.

This clone was seen just once. This chain links TRBV28 with TRBJ1-1; D is undetermined. V lost 5 bases, J lost 0 bases, and 10 bases lay in between. This CDR3 contains 14 residues. Germline CDR1 reads MDHEN; CDR2 reads SYDVKM. The CDR3 spells CASSGLSMNTEAFF. In DNA, the CDR3 is TGTGCCAGCAGTGGCCTCAGTATGAACACTGAAGCTTTCTTT.

The chain has TRBV4-1 and TRBJ2-2, with D tentatively TRBD2 (6 bases). This CDR3 contains 16 residues. Trimming took off 0 bases at V and 3 bases at J, with 11 bases between the two ends. Germline CDR1 reads MGHRA; CDR2 reads YSYEKL. The DNA of the CDR3 is TGCGCCAGCAGCCAAGAAGGAGGCGGGGACACCGGGGAGCTGTTTTTT. This translates into CASSQEGGGDTGELFF.

This chain joins TRBV10-1 and TRBJ2-7; a possible D gene is TRBD1 (5 bases). There are 13 residues in the CDR3. Looked up from germline, CDR1 is WNHNN and CDR2 is SYGVQD (reference sequence). Trimming took off 3 bases at V and 2 bases at J, with 8 bases between the two ends. The chain's CDR3 is CASSEDSTYEQYF. The CDR3 DNA follows: TGCGCCAGCAGTGAAGACAGTACCTACGAGCAGTACTTC.

The CDR3 spells CSVTGGTYNEQFF. Written as DNA, the CDR3 is TGCAGCGTAACAGGTGGGACCTACAATGAGCAGTTCTTC. The chain recombines TRBV29-1 with TRBJ2-1, with D possibly being TRBD1 (5 bases). The germline CDR1 and CDR2 sequences are SQVTM and ANQGSEA. V was cut by 6 bases and J by 2 bases, with 11 bases left in between. This CDR3 spans 13 amino acids.

V is TRBV5-4 and J is TRBJ2-1; 10 nucleotides match TRBD2. With V trimmed by 0 bases and J by 5 bases, 11 bases remained unmatched. This CDR3 has 18 residues. In germline, CDR1 is SGHNT, CDR2 YYREEE (reference sequence). CDR3 loop: CASSLAIWASGGDNEQFF. Here the CDR3 DNA reads TGTGCCAGCAGCTTGGCTATTTGGGCTAGCGGGGGAGACAATGAGCAGTTCTTC.

The chain carries TRBV21-1 and TRBJ1-2. TRBV21-1 is flagged as a pseudogene. CDR3 length: 16 residues. CDR3 coding DNA: TGTGCCAGCAGCACGCGGACGGAGCCGAACAACTATGGCTACACCTTC. Translation gives CASSTRTEPNNYGYTF.

This clone came up once. This chain joins TRBV19 and TRBJ1-6; 9 nucleotides match TRBD1. This CDR3 contains 16 residues. J lost 10 bases, V lost 7 bases, and 14 bases had no gene match. Germline V gene data show CDR1 as LNHDA and CDR2 as SQIVND (reference sequence). This CDR3 reads CASTMTWDREESPLHF. CDR3 coding DNA: TGTGCCAGTACAATGACCTGGGACAGGGAGGAATCACCCCTCCACTTT.

This clone was recorded only once. This chain joins TRBV6-5 and TRBJ2-7; TRBD2 agrees at 8 bases. Germline V gene sequence: CDR1 MNHEY, CDR2 SVGAGI. V lost 3 bases, J lost 0 bases, and 1 base stayed unmatched. The CDR3 contains 14 residues. In nucleotides, the CDR3 is TGTGCCAGCAGTTATGCGGGAGGCTCCTACGAGCAGTACTTC. As protein: CASSYAGGSYEQYF.

CDR3 protein: CASSFGATHEQFF. CDR3 sequence (DNA): TGTGCCAGCAGCTTCGGGGCCACCCATGAGCAGTTCTTC. The V gene is TRBV7-8, the J gene TRBJ2-1, with D tentatively TRBD1 or TRBD2 (5 bases each). This CDR3 has 13 residues. CDR1 is SGHVS and CDR2 is FQNEAQ in the germline V gene. Trimming took off 3 bases at V and 8 bases at J, with 11 bases between the two ends.

The rearrangement joins TRBV7-9 to TRBJ1-5; D possibly corresponds to TRBD1 (5 bases). The CDR3 contains 15 residues. The germline V and J ends were trimmed by 1 base and 0 bases, with 7 bases remaining between them. Germline loops: CDR1 SEHNR, CDR2 FQNEAQ (reference sequence). The DNA of the CDR3 is TGTGCCAGCAGCTTAGGGGACGTTAGCAATCAGCCCCAGCATTTT. Translation gives CASSLGDVSNQPQHF.

This chain joins TRBV2 and TRBJ1-6, with TRBD1 as a possible D gene (5 bases). Germline V lookup: CDR1 SNHLY, CDR2 FYNNEI. Between the trimmed V and J ends, which lost 7 bases and 10 bases, there was a span of 14 bases. The CDR3 consists of 13 residues. The DNA for the CDR3 is TGTGCCAGCACGCGAAGGGGTAGATCACCCCTCCACTTT. This sequence encodes CASTRRGRSPLHF.

The chain couples TRBV18 to TRBJ2-7, with 10 bases matching TRBD1. V lost 4 bases, J lost 5 bases, and 5 bases stayed unmatched. CDR1 and CDR2 (germline): KGHSH, LQKENI. The length of the CDR3 is 14 residues. The CDR3 protein is CASSQGQGFDEQYF. The DNA for the CDR3 is TGTGCCAGCTCACAGGGACAGGGGTTCGACGAGCAGTACTTC.

The rearrangement uses TRBV11-2 and TRBJ1-2, with TRBD1 as a possible D gene (5 bases). Germline V gives CDR1 SGHAT, CDR2 FQNNGV. The CDR3 totals 15 residues. The V end was cut by 6 bases, the J end by 3 bases, with 17 bases between. This chain's CDR3 is CASSLSTGPYYGYTF. The CDR3 DNA sequence: TGTGCCAGCAGTCTCAGCACAGGCCCCTACTATGGCTACACCTTC.

This rearrangement joins TRBV7-9 to TRBJ2-3, with 14 bases fitting TRBD2. CDR3 size: 16 residues. CDR1 is SEHNR and CDR2 is FQNEAQ in the germline V gene (reference sequence). The V segment lost 5 bases and the J segment 5 bases; nucleotides outside the gene matches: 6. The chain's CDR3 is CASSRMGLAGEDTQYF. DNA for the CDR3: TGTGCCAGCAGCCGCATGGGACTAGCGGGGGAAGATACGCAGTATTTT.

V is TRBV5-4 and J is TRBJ1-1; D unclear. V gave up 0 bases and J gave up 0 bases, with 9 bases separating them. Per germline, CDR1 SGHNT and CDR2 YYREEE (reference sequence). There are 15 residues in the CDR3. The CDR3 DNA reads TGTGCCAGCAGCTTGGCCGGAGCCATGAACACTGAAGCTTTCTTT. This encodes CASSLAGAMNTEAFF. Full variable domain (remainder filled in from reference TRBV5-4 and TRBJ1-1): ETGVTQSPTHLIKTRGQQVTLRCSSQSGHNTVSWYQQALGQGPQFIFQYYREEENGRGNFPPRFSGLQFPNYSSELNVNALELDDSALYLCASSLAGAMNTEAFFGQGTRLTVV.